This record concerns one TCR beta chain sequence. The entry originates in a study of blood T cell repertoires in COVID-19. Whole-study context: Samples of COVID-19 (acute and convalescent) were obtained from the United States, Italy and Spain. Nucleic acid was either cDNA or gDNA, and it came from T cells, B-cell-depleted T cells, or PBMCs.

CDR1 SGHTS and CDR2 YDEGEE come from the germline V gene. Trimming took 1 base from V and 6 from J; bases not matched to a gene: 5. The CDR3 runs 16 residues. The authors' processing: Scientists estimated how many nucleated cells there were by amplifying reference gene primers. Using immunoSEQ multiplex PCR, the repertoire was profiled, and TCRdb retains in-frame clones only, with some absent. From that table come the V and J calls and clone size; the DNA was used to work out D and trimming. The table records just under 150,000 clones, around 87% of them present only once. Sequencing used peripheral blood. V and J are TRBV5-8 and TRBJ1-5; 12 positions agree with TRBD1. The sequence was obtained from a man aged 50 or older who had recovered from COVID-19. CDR3 nucleotide sequence: TGTGCCAGCAGCTTGAGGGGACAGGGGGCCTCTCAGCCCCAGCATTTT. Its translation is CASSLRGQGASQPQHF.